This T cell receptor beta chain was identified in a study of CD8 T cells in ankylosing spondylitis. The CDR3 covers 13 residues. V lost 3 bases, J lost 6 bases, and 4 bases stayed unmatched. Study conclusions and caveats: A subset of motif variants has previously been described in the synovial fluid and blood of reactive arthritis. There was reportedly significant enrichment of clones that were disease-linked in matched ankylosing spondylitis synovial fluid. Disease-linked clones displayed a CD8+ phenotype and appeared relatively rarely in peripheral blood.

Molecular-barcoded quantitative 5'-RACE produced these TCR beta libraries. MiXCR, run by TCRdb on the 5' RACE reads, gives a single entry per CDR3 protein. Of approximately 140,000 distinct CDR3 sequences listed, 44% are singletons. Turning to this clonotype: Its antigen is not known.

The sample comprised synovial fluid, either unsorted or a sorted T cell fraction (not recorded which). The chain combines TRBV12-3 or TRBV12-4 with TRBJ1-2, with 7 bases that match TRBD1. The sequence came from a male donor with ankylosing spondylitis. The CDR3 region is CASSLDRFDGYTF. Here the CDR3 DNA reads TGTGCCAGCAGTTTGGACAGGTTTGATGGCTACACCTTC.